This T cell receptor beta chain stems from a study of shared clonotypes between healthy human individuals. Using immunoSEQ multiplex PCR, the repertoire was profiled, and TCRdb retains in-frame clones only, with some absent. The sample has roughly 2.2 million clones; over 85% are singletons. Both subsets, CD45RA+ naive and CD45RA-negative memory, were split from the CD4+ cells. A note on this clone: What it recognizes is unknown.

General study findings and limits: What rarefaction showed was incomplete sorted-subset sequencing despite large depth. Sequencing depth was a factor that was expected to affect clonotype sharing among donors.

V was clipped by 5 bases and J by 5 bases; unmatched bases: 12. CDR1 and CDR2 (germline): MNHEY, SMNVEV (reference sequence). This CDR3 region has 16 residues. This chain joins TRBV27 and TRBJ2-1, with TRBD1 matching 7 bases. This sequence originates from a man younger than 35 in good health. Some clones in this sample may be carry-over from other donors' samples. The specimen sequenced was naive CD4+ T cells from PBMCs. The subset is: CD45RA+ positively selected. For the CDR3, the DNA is TGTGCCAGCAGTCCAACGGGACAGCTCGGAAACAATGAGCAGTTCTTC. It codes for CASSPTGQLGNNEQFF.